A selection of T cell receptor beta chains follows, all from one sample in a study of cytomegalovirus exposure and HLA in healthy donors. This table comes from immunoSEQ multiplex PCR, and its TCRdb copy is limited to in-frame clones, with some not included. Counted here are roughly 160,000 clones, around 64% occurring once; the ten biggest clones make up 2.8%. Sequencing was carried out using PBMCs. The receptor set was obtained from a woman aged 30 to 39 in good health and CMV-seronegative. CDR3s leave out the opening cysteine and the closing phenylalanine or tryptophan. The order of the fields is J gene, V gene, D gene, CDR3 protein. A D gene is named only where the DNA matches it firmly.

j_gene: TRBJ2-7
v_gene: TRBV6-6
d_gene: .
CDR3aa: ASSPRDYEQY

j_gene: TRBJ2-1
v_gene: TRBV4-3
d_gene: .
CDR3aa: ASSQDGDWYNEQF

j_gene: TRBJ2-7
v_gene: TRBV7-9
d_gene: TRBD2
CDR3aa: ASSWEGYEQY

j_gene: TRBJ2-5
v_gene: TRBV6-4
d_gene: TRBD1
CDR3aa: ASIRRGGQLPHQETQY

j_gene: TRBJ1-5
v_gene: TRBV27
d_gene: .
CDR3aa: ASGQLGNQPQH

j_gene: TRBJ2-2
v_gene: TRBV6-6
d_gene: TRBD2
CDR3aa: ASRRLAGGGTGELF

j_gene: TRBJ2-1
v_gene: TRBV7-3
d_gene: .
CDR3aa: ASSKRDRRQYNEQF

j_gene: TRBJ1-2
v_gene: TRBV28
d_gene: TRBD1
CDR3aa: ASSPGQETNYGYT

j_gene: TRBJ2-2
v_gene: TRBV5-4
d_gene: TRBD1
CDR3aa: ASSSTGGWTGELF

j_gene: TRBJ1-5
v_gene: TRBV6-6
d_gene: .
CDR3aa: ASGWGLNQPQH

j_gene: TRBJ2-7
v_gene: TRBV18
d_gene: TRBD2
CDR3aa: ASSTTSGSYEQY

j_gene: TRBJ2-1
v_gene: TRBV5-1
d_gene: .
CDR3aa: ASSLAGNFIYNEQF

j_gene: TRBJ2-2
v_gene: TRBV6-4
d_gene: .
CDR3aa: ASSESGEFGELF

j_gene: TRBJ1-1
v_gene: TRBV5-1
d_gene: .
CDR3aa: ASSGGAVMNTEAF

j_gene: TRBJ1-1
v_gene: TRBV4-3
d_gene: .
CDR3aa: ASSQVMAENTEAF

j_gene: TRBJ2-5
v_gene: TRBV5-6
d_gene: .
CDR3aa: ASRSGEWETQY

j_gene: TRBJ1-5
v_gene: TRBV6-5
d_gene: TRBD1
CDR3aa: ASSYRWTGNQPQH

j_gene: TRBJ2-5
v_gene: TRBV9
d_gene: TRBD1
CDR3aa: ASSVAGGLQEAQY

j_gene: TRBJ1-4
v_gene: TRBV6-1
d_gene: TRBD1
CDR3aa: ASSEGQGVVASTNEKLF

j_gene: TRBJ1-2
v_gene: TRBV5-8
d_gene: TRBD1
CDR3aa: ASSLGQGDDNYGYT

j_gene: TRBJ2-5
v_gene: TRBV7-2
d_gene: TRBD1
CDR3aa: ASRRQGHETQY

j_gene: TRBJ2-7
v_gene: TRBV19
d_gene: TRBD2
CDR3aa: ASSPGTSGVSTPKQY

j_gene: TRBJ2-7
v_gene: TRBV29-1
d_gene: .
CDR3aa: SVEKGVEQY

j_gene: TRBJ1-5
v_gene: TRBV19
d_gene: .
CDR3aa: ASSMGGYGNQPQH

j_gene: TRBJ2-1
v_gene: TRBV15
d_gene: TRBD2
CDR3aa: ATSPAKRDYNEQF

j_gene: TRBJ1-1
v_gene: TRBV5-4
d_gene: .
CDR3aa: ASSLLRENTEAF

j_gene: TRBJ1-5
v_gene: TRBV6-6
d_gene: .
CDR3aa: ASSYSGVYQPQH

j_gene: TRBJ2-7
v_gene: TRBV6-1
d_gene: .
CDR3aa: ASSEDSYYEQY

j_gene: TRBJ2-7
v_gene: TRBV28
d_gene: .
CDR3aa: ASSQNSYEQY

j_gene: TRBJ2-7
v_gene: TRBV28
d_gene: TRBD2
CDR3aa: ASTPRASGRYEQY

j_gene: TRBJ2-3
v_gene: TRBV4-3
d_gene: TRBD2
CDR3aa: ASSQTSGSGFADTQY

j_gene: TRBJ2-2
v_gene: TRBV6-1
d_gene: .
CDR3aa: ASLGQGSGELC

j_gene: TRBJ1-2
v_gene: TRBV5-1
d_gene: .
CDR3aa: ASSLGAVYGYT

j_gene: TRBJ1-5
v_gene: TRBV4-3
d_gene: .
CDR3aa: ASSQSLNQPQH

j_gene: TRBJ2-3
v_gene: TRBV27
d_gene: TRBD1
CDR3aa: ASSARQGAGITDTQY

j_gene: TRBJ2-7
v_gene: TRBV7-2
d_gene: .
CDR3aa: ASSPFWSYEQY

j_gene: TRBJ2-7
v_gene: TRBV7-6
d_gene: TRBD1
CDR3aa: ASSPGTGYYEQY

j_gene: TRBJ2-2
v_gene: TRBV10-2
d_gene: TRBD2
CDR3aa: ASSDRGDSPFFGELF

j_gene: TRBJ1-3
v_gene: TRBV7-2
d_gene: .
CDR3aa: ASGVLGNTIY

j_gene: TRBJ2-2
v_gene: TRBV7-9
d_gene: TRBD1
CDR3aa: ASRPTGDTGELF

j_gene: TRBJ2-3
v_gene: TRBV9
d_gene: TRBD2
CDR3aa: ASSVEASGDTDTQY

j_gene: TRBJ1-6
v_gene: TRBV25-1
d_gene: TRBD1
CDR3aa: ASTGDRVYNSPLH

j_gene: TRBJ2-3
v_gene: TRBV21-1
d_gene: .
CDR3aa: ASTSDRSTDTQY

j_gene: TRBJ2-2
v_gene: TRBV6-5
d_gene: .
CDR3aa: ASSRTSYGELF

j_gene: TRBJ2-5
v_gene: TRBV7-9
d_gene: TRBD2
CDR3aa: ASSLKRGGTETQY

j_gene: TRBJ2-3
v_gene: TRBV27
d_gene: .
CDR3aa: ASSLSVGTTDTQY

j_gene: TRBJ2-1
v_gene: TRBV15
d_gene: TRBD2
CDR3aa: ATSRPQAGVALGEQF

j_gene: TRBJ2-5
v_gene: TRBV29-1
d_gene: TRBD2
CDR3aa: SVGGTAGGVEAQY

j_gene: TRBJ2-1
v_gene: TRBV6-4
d_gene: TRBD1
CDR3aa: ASRVPGQGCNEQF

j_gene: TRBJ1-6
v_gene: TRBV5-6
d_gene: .
CDR3aa: ASSLGQGNSPLH

j_gene: .
v_gene: TRBV5-6
d_gene: TRBD1
CDR3aa: ASSLGQGAYEQY

j_gene: TRBJ1-3
v_gene: TRBV29-1
d_gene: .
CDR3aa: SAVGVSGNTIY

j_gene: TRBJ1-6
v_gene: TRBV29-1
d_gene: .
CDR3aa: SVEESPGNSPLH

j_gene: TRBJ2-5
v_gene: TRBV14
d_gene: .
CDR3aa: ASSPVGGETQY